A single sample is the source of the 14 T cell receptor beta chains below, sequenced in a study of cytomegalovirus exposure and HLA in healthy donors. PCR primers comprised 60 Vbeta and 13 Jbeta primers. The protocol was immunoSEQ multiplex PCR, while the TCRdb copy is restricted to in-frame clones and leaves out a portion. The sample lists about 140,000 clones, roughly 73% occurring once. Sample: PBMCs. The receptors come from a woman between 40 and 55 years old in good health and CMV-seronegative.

Here the CDR3 DNA reads TGTGCCAGCAGCTTGGGTTCTACAGGGGTTATTTCCTACGAGCAGTACTTC. Translation: CASSLGSTGVISYEQYF. This rearrangement joins TRBV5-6 to TRBJ2-7, with 7 positions matching TRBD1. Germline values: CDR1 SGHDT, CDR2 YYEEEE. Trimming cost V 0 bases and J 1 base; bases outside gene matches: 10. CDR3 length equals 17 residues. The full variable domain, in which reference TRBV5-6 and TRBJ2-7 provide the parts outside the CDR3, is DAGVTQSPTHLIKTRGQQVTLRCSPKSGHDTVSWYQQALGQGPQFIFQYYEEEERQRGNFPDRFSGHQFPNYSSELNVNALLLGDSALYLCASSLGSTGVISYEQYFGPGTRLTVT.

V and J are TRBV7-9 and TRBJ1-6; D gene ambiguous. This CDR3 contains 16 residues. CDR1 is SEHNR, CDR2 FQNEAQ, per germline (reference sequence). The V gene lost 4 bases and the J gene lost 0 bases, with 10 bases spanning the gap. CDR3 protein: CASSSTRDSYNSPLHF. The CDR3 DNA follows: TGTGCCAGCAGCTCGACTAGGGACTCCTATAATTCACCCCTCCACTTT.

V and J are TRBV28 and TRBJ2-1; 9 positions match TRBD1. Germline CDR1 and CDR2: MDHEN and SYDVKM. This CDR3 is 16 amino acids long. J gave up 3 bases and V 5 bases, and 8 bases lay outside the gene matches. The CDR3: CASSPYRDRVYNEQFF. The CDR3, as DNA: TGTGCCAGCAGTCCCTACCGGGACAGGGTCTACAATGAGCAGTTCTTC.

CDR3 coding DNA: TGTGCCATCGCACAGGCGAATCAGCCCCAGCATTTT. Protein: CAIAQANQPQHF. The chain links TRBV10-3 to TRBJ1-5, with a tentative D call TRBD1 (5 bases). CDR3 size: 12 residues. V was cut by 8 bases and J by 4 bases, with 9 bases left in between. CDR1 is ENHRY, CDR2 SYGVKD, per germline.

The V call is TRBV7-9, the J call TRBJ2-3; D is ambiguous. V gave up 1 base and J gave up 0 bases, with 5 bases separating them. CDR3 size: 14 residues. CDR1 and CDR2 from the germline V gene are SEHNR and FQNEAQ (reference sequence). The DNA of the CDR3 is TGTGCCAGCAGCTTAGATCTTAGCACAGATACGCAGTATTTT. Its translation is CASSLDLSTDTQYF.

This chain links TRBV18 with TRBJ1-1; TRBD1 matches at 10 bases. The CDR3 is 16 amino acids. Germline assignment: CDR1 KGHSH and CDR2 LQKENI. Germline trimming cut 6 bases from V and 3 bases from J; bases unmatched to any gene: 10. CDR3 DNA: TGTGCCAGCTCCGATAGACAGGGGGCTTCGTACACTGAAGCTTTCTTT. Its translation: CASSDRQGASYTEAFF. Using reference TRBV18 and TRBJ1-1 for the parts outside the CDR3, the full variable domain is NAGVMQNPRHLVRRRGQEARLRCSPMKGHSHVYWYRQLPEEGLKFMVYLQKENIIDESGMPKERFSAEFPKEGPSILRIQQVVRGDSAAYFCASSDRQGASYTEAFFGQGTRLTVV.

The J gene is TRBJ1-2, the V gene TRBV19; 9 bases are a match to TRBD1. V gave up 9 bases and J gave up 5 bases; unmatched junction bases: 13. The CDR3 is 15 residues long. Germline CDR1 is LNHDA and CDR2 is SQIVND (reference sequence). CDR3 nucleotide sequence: TGTGCCAGCCGTTCTGGACAGGGGACGCTTTATGGCTACACCTTC. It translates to CASRSGQGTLYGYTF. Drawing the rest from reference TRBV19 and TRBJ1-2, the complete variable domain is DGGITQSPKYLFRKEGQNVTLSCEQNLNHDAMYWYRQDPGQGLRLIYYSQIVNDFQKGDIAEGYSVSREKKESFPLTVTSAQKNPTAFYLCASRSGQGTLYGYTFGSGTRLTVV.

CDR3 sequence (DNA): TGCACCAGCAGCCTTGGGCGCCTAGCGGGGGGGTGGGAGCAGTTCTTC. This translates into CTSSLGRLAGGWEQFF. The chain recombines TRBV1 with TRBJ2-1; TRBD2, the table's D call, was not compared with the DNA. TRBV1 constitutes a pseudogene. The CDR3 contains 16 residues.

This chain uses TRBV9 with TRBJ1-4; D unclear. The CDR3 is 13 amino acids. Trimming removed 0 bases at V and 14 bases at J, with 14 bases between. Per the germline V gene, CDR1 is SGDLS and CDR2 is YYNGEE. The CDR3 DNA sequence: TGTGCCAGCAGCGTAGCTACGAACCCGCCGCTGTTTTTT. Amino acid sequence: CASSVATNPPLFF. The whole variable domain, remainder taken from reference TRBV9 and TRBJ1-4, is DSGVTQTPKHLITATGQRVTLRCSPRSGDLSVYWYQQSLDQGLQFLIQYYNGEERAKGNILERFSAQQFPDLHSELNLSSLELGDSALYFCASSVATNPPLFFGSGTQLSVL.

CDR3 in amino acids: CASSDPDREVDQPQHF. Written as DNA, the CDR3 is TGTGCCAGCAGTGACCCTGACAGGGAGGTCGATCAGCCCCAGCATTTT. This rearrangement joins TRBV2 to TRBJ1-5; 7 positions agree with TRBD1. This CDR3 spans 16 amino acids. Germline CDR1 reads SNHLY; CDR2 reads FYNNEI. J gave up 5 bases and V 3 bases, and 10 bases lay outside the gene matches.

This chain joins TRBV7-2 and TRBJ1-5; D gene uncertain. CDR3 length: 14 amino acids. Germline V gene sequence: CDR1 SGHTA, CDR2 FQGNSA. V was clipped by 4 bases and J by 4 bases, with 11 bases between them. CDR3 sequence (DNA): TGTGCCAGCAGCTCGTTCGGGTCTAATCAGCCCCAGCATTTT. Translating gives CASSSFGSNQPQHF.

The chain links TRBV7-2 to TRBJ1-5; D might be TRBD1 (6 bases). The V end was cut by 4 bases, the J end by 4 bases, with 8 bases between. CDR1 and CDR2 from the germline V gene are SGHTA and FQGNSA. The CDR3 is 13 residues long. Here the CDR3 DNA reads TGTGCCAGCAGCTCCACAGGGAATCAGCCCCAGCATTTT. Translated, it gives CASSSTGNQPQHF.

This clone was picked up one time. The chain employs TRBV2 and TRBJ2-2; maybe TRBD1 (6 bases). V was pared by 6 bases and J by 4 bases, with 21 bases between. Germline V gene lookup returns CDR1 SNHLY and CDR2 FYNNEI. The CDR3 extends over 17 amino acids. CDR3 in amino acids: CASRKGLGAGTTGELFF. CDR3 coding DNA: TGTGCCAGCAGGAAAGGCTTGGGGGCAGGGACCACCGGGGAGCTGTTTTTT.

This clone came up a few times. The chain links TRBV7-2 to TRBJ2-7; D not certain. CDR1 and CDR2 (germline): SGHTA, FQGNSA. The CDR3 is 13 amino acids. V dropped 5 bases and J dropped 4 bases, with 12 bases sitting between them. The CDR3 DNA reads TGTGCCAGCAGCCATCGACACGAATACGAGCAGTACTTC. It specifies CASSHRHEYEQYF.